The 18 T cell receptor beta chains reported below all come from one sample, sequenced in a study of T-cell reconstitution after alpha-beta-depleted transplantation in children. The authors prepared the TCRbeta library with unique molecular identifiers. In TCRdb, the PCR reads were re-called with MiXCR into one record per CDR3 protein. The data hold about 590,000 distinct CDR3 sequences, with over 10% observed a single time. Sequenced material: PBMCs, mostly from graft donor cells, taken 360 days after TCRalphabeta/CD19-depleted stem cell transplant. All receptors come from a male patient younger than 18 who had a stem cell transplant for acute myeloid leukemia, so the T cells may come from the graft donor.

This clonotype was found a few times. The gene calls are TRBV18 and TRBJ2-7; 10 bases are shared with TRBD2. V trimming: 2 bases; J trimming: 0 bases; junction bases outside the gene matches: 10. The CDR3 covers 18 residues. Germline-derived CDR1 and CDR2 are KGHSH and LQKENI. For the CDR3, the DNA is TGTGCCAGCTCACCATCCTACTTACTAGCGGGGAGCTCCTACGAGCAGTACTTC. Translating gives CASSPSYLLAGSSYEQYF.

The chain has TRBV7-9 and TRBJ2-4, with no clear D. This CDR3 contains 17 residues. Germline assignment: CDR1 SEHNR and CDR2 FQNEAQ (reference sequence). The V and J ends lost 1 base and 0 bases respectively, with 13 bases between them. The CDR3 DNA sequence: TGTGCCAGCAGCTTAGTTGGCAGAGATCTAGCCAAAAACATTCAGTACTTC. Amino acid sequence: CASSLVGRDLAKNIQYF.

The chain uses TRBV27 and TRBJ2-7; the D gene is possibly TRBD2 (6 bases). The CDR3 totals 16 residues. V was shortened by 0 bases and J by 0 bases, with 12 bases between the two germline ends. CDR1 and CDR2 (germline): MNHEY, SMNVEV (reference sequence). CDR3 sequence: CASSLSGGEPSYEQYF. The CDR3 DNA is TGTGCCAGCAGTTTATCAGGAGGGGAACCCTCCTACGAGCAGTACTTC.

The rearrangement joins TRBV6-5 to TRBJ2-5; 8 bases are a match to TRBD1. The germline V gene has CDR1 MNHEY and CDR2 SVGAGI. This CDR3 contains 14 residues. Trimming at V came to 6 bases and at J to 5 bases, leaving 8 bases not matched to a gene. The CDR3 DNA follows: TGTGCCAGCAGCTACCGACAGGGGCTTGAGACCCAGTACTTC. Amino acids: CASSYRQGLETQYF.

The V and J genes are TRBV7-2 and TRBJ2-2, with 8 nucleotides matching TRBD2. The CDR3 sequence is 16 residues long. Germline lookup yields CDR1 SGHTA and CDR2 FQGNSA. V shed 3 bases and J 5 bases; nucleotides not matched to a gene: 8. The CDR3 loop is CASSFPSGTRTGELFF. The CDR3 bases are TGTGCCAGCAGCTTCCCTTCCGGGACTAGAACCGGGGAGCTGTTTTTT.

This clonotype was seen only a few times. The CDR3 nucleotides read TGTGCCAGCAGTTTAAAGGTGGGACCGTTCCAAGAGACCCAGTACTTC. It codes for CASSLKVGPFQETQYF. The chain carries TRBV28 and TRBJ2-5; perhaps D is TRBD1 or TRBD2 (5 bases each). The length of the CDR3 is 16 residues. V lost 2 bases to trimming and J lost 1 base, with 14 bases between them. Per germline, CDR1 MDHEN and CDR2 SYDVKM. Supplemented by reference TRBV28 and TRBJ2-5, the full variable domain reads DVKVTQSSRYLVKRTGEKVFLECVQDMDHENMFWYRQDPGLGLRLIYFSYDVKMKEKGDIPEGYSVSREKKERFSLILESASTNQTSMYLCASSLKVGPFQETQYFGPGTRLLVL.

The V gene is TRBV5-1, the J gene TRBJ2-3; 9 bases agree with TRBD2. J gave up 0 bases and V 9 bases, and 14 bases lay outside the gene matches. Germline V gene sequence: CDR1 SGHRS, CDR2 YFSETQ. The CDR3 has 17 residues. CDR3 nucleotides: TGCGCCATCCCAACCCCTTCTAGCGGGGTAAGCACAGATACGCAGTATTTT. Residues: CAIPTPSSGVSTDTQYF.

The chain combines TRBV7-9 with TRBJ2-4; D gene uncertain. Trimming removed 5 bases at V and 2 bases at J, with 7 bases between. The germline V gene encodes CDR1 SEHNR and CDR2 FQNEAQ (reference sequence). The length of the CDR3 is 13 residues. CDR3 region: CASSRTTKNIQYF. CDR3 DNA: TGTGCCAGCAGCAGAACCACCAAAAACATTCAGTACTTC.

This clonotype was seen ten or more times. The chain combines TRBV27 with TRBJ2-1; D is unclear. V was cut by 5 bases and J by 0 bases, with 17 bases left in between. Germline V gives CDR1 MNHEY, CDR2 SMNVEV (reference sequence). The CDR3 contains 17 residues. The CDR3 here is CASSPLGSLSSYNEQFF. CDR3 nucleotide sequence: TGTGCCAGCAGTCCGCTTGGGTCGCTAAGCTCCTACAATGAGCAGTTCTTC.

This clonotype has a handful of counts. The chain employs TRBV9 and TRBJ2-7; D might be TRBD1 (6 bases). V lost 3 bases and J 2 bases, leaving 12 bases between the germline ends. The V gene's germline CDR1 is SGDLS and CDR2 YYNGEE. The CDR3 sequence is 14 residues long. The DNA for the CDR3 is TGTGCCAGCAGCGAGAGTACAGGGCCCTACGAGCAGTACTTC. Translation: CASSESTGPYEQYF.

This clonotype was seen a handful of times. The chain has TRBV28 and TRBJ2-6; a weak D match, TRBD2 (5 bases). The CDR3 runs to 16 residues. V dropped 5 bases and J dropped 2 bases, with 13 bases sitting between them. CDR1 and CDR2 from the germline V gene are MDHEN and SYDVKM. The CDR3 here is CASSPHIGAGANVLTF. The CDR3 DNA sequence: TGTGCCAGCAGTCCCCATATCGGGGCTGGGGCCAACGTCCTGACTTTC.

This clonotype has at least ten counts. The chain joins TRBV29-1 to TRBJ1-1; D remains unclear. The CDR3 is made up of 15 amino acids. Trimming took 1 base from V and 4 from J, leaving 16 bases between them. Per the germline V gene, CDR1 is SQVTM and CDR2 is ANQGSEA. The CDR3 DNA is TGCAGCGTTGAAGGGACCCTCGAGGGTGGCACTGAAGCTTTCTTT. Its protein product is CSVEGTLEGGTEAFF.

The V gene is TRBV28, the J gene TRBJ2-5, with D perhaps being TRBD1 or TRBD2 (5 bases each). Trimming left V 3 bases short and J 9 bases short, with 11 bases between. CDR1 is MDHEN and CDR2 is SYDVKM in the germline V gene. This CDR3 is built from 12 residues. In DNA, the CDR3 is TGTGCCAGCAGTTTCCCCGAGGGGCCCCAGTACTTC. Translated, it gives CASSFPEGPQYF.

The V call is TRBV27, the J call TRBJ2-7; D remains ambiguous. The V end was cut by 5 bases, the J end by 2 bases, with 10 bases between. Germline V gene data show CDR1 as MNHEY and CDR2 as SMNVEV (reference sequence). The CDR3 length is 13 residues. As DNA, the CDR3 is TGTGCCAGCAGTCCCGTCGGCGCCTACGAGCAGTACTTC. Encoded protein: CASSPVGAYEQYF.

This clonotype was counted only a few times. The genes are TRBV7-2 and TRBJ2-3; D may match TRBD1 or TRBD2 (5 bases each). From germline, CDR1 is SGHTA and CDR2 FQGNSA. This CDR3 has 14 residues. Trimming shortened V by 5 bases and J by 5 bases, and 14 bases separated the two germline ends. The CDR3 loop is CASSPNGAVDTQYF. CDR3 DNA: TGTGCCAGCAGCCCGAACGGGGCGGTAGATACGCAGTATTTT.

The V gene is TRBV6-2 or TRBV6-3, the J gene TRBJ2-7, with D possibly TRBD1 on 5 matching bases. Germline V gene data show CDR1 as MNHEY and CDR2 as SVGEGT. The CDR3 has 14 residues. Trimming removed 7 bases from V and 1 base from J, with 14 bases in between. The CDR3 DNA follows: TGTGCCAGCACCAAGCTGTACAGGTCCTACGAGCAGTACTTC. Residues: CASTKLYRSYEQYF.

On this clonotype: This sequence may be a read error, since a much larger clone differs from it by one base. Here the CDR3 omits its conserved ending phenylalanine or tryptophan, so a read error is the likely source. This sequence joins TRBV7-2 and TRBJ2-7; D gene unclear. In germline, CDR1 is SGHTA, CDR2 FQGNSA. This CDR3 is 14 amino acids long. V was cut by 3 bases and J by 0 bases, with 9 bases left in between. The CDR3 sequence: CASSFSTFSYEQYI. The DNA of the CDR3 is TGTGCCAGCAGCTTTTCGACGTTCTCCTACGAGCAGTACATC.

This chain joins TRBV7-6 and TRBJ1-4; D not resolved. Germline lookup yields CDR1 SGHVS and CDR2 FNYEAQ. V lost 1 base, J lost 3 bases, and 9 bases lay in between. The CDR3 covers 15 residues. CDR3 DNA: TGTGCCAGCAGCTTAGAGGCAGTACCTAATGAAAAACTGTTTTTT. Translation gives CASSLEAVPNEKLFF.